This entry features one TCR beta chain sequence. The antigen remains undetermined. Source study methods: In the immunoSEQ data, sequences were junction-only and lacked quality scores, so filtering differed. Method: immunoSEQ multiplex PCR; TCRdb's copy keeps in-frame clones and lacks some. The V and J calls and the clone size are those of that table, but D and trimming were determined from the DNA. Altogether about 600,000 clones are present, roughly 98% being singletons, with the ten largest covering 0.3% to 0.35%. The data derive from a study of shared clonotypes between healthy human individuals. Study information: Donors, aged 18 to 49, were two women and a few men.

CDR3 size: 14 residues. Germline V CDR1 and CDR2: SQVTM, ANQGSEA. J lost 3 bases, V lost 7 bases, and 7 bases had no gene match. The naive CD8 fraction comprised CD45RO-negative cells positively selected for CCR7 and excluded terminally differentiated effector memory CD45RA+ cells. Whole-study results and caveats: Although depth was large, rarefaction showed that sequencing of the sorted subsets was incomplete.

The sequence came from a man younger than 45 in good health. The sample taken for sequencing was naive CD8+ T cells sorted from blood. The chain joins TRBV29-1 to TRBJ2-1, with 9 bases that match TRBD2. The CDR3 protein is CSANSGRSYNEQFF. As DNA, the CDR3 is TGCAGCGCCAATAGCGGGAGAAGCTACAATGAGCAGTTCTTC.